These 26 T cell receptor beta chains originate from one sample sequenced in a study of PD-L1 blockade in urothelial cancer. Measured with immunoSEQ multiplex PCR; TCRdb has only the in-frame clones, and not every one. Here the sample spans fewer than 95,000 clones, about four fifths being singletons. Time point given: pretreatment peripheral blood. Sample: PBMCs, taken around atezolizumab (anti-PD-L1) treatment. These receptors came from a man in his 60s with urothelial cancer.

The rearrangement joins TRBV19 to TRBJ1-2, with D possibly TRBD1 on 6 matching bases. The CDR3 runs 14 residues. V lost 8 bases, J lost 4 bases, and 17 bases lay in between. CDR1 is LNHDA, CDR2 SQIVND, per germline (reference sequence). In nucleotides, the CDR3 is TGTGCCAGTTACCCTGGGGGGGCCTCCTATGGCTACACCTTC. It codes for CASYPGGASYGYTF.

The chain joins TRBV27 to TRBJ2-3; 10 nucleotides align to TRBD1. Germline loops: CDR1 MNHEY, CDR2 SMNVEV (reference sequence). V was pared by 7 bases and J by 0 bases, with 16 bases of the junction left unmatched. CDR3 length: 19 residues. This chain's CDR3 is CASKWKGTGVKVSTDTQYF. CDR3 sequence (DNA): TGTGCCAGCAAGTGGAAGGGGACAGGGGTCAAGGTTAGCACAGATACGCAGTATTTT.

This clone has a handful of counts. This chain joins TRBV5-1 and TRBJ1-1; tentative D call: TRBD1 (5 bases). The CDR3 has 15 amino acids. Germline loops: CDR1 SGHRS, CDR2 YFSETQ. Deletions cut 4 bases from V and 0 bases from J, with 13 bases between. The CDR3 is CASSRLDSLNTEAFF. The CDR3, as DNA: TGCGCCAGCAGCCGACTAGACAGTCTGAACACTGAAGCTTTCTTT.

The chain has TRBV9 and TRBJ1-2; TRBD1 agrees at 9 bases. The CDR3 has 14 amino acids. J gave up 8 bases and V 3 bases, and 8 bases lay outside the gene matches. Germline V gene sequence: CDR1 SGDLS, CDR2 YYNGEE. The chain's CDR3 is CASSATGTGFGYTF. The CDR3 nucleotides read TGTGCCAGCAGCGCCACCGGGACAGGGTTCGGCTACACCTTC.

This chain links TRBV9 with TRBJ1-1, with D maybe TRBD1 (6 bases). The CDR3 spans 15 residues. Germline CDR1 and CDR2: SGDLS and YYNGEE. The V gene lost 3 bases and the J gene lost 4 bases, with 16 bases spanning the gap. The CDR3 region has the DNA TGTGCCAGCAGCGACTATAGCGGGACAACCACTGAAGCTTTCTTT. Protein product: CASSDYSGTTTEAFF.

This clone has a count of ten or more. The chain carries TRBV2 and TRBJ1-4; D unclear. CDR3 length equals 11 residues. V lost 7 bases, J lost 7 bases, and 7 bases lay in between. In germline, CDR1 is SNHLY, CDR2 FYNNEI. The CDR3 DNA follows: TGTGCCAGCACCTTTCGTGAAAAACTGTTTTTT. Translation gives CASTFREKLFF.

This rearrangement joins TRBV6-1 to TRBJ1-1; no clear D. The CDR3 has 13 amino acids. Germline V gives CDR1 MNHNS, CDR2 SASEGT. With 3 bases removed from V and 1 base from J, the gap between germline ends came to 6 bases. This CDR3 is CASSDPGNTEAFF. The CDR3 bases are TGTGCCAGCAGTGACCCCGGGAACACTGAAGCTTTCTTT.

The CDR3 sequence: CASSQAAGLYEQYF. The CDR3 nucleotides are TGCGCCAGCAGCCAAGCGGCAGGACTCTACGAGCAGTACTTC. This sequence joins TRBV4-1 and TRBJ2-7; D perhaps matches TRBD2 (5 bases). Trimming shortened V by 1 base and J by 3 bases, and 10 bases separated the two germline ends. From germline, CDR1 is MGHRA and CDR2 YSYEKL. There are 14 residues in the CDR3.

V usage is TRBV4-3 and J usage is TRBJ1-3, with D unresolved. The CDR3 is 12 residues long. The V and J ends lost 6 bases and 2 bases respectively, with 5 bases between them. Germline values: CDR1 LGHNA, CDR2 YSLEER. Here the CDR3 DNA reads TGCGCCAGCAGAGGAGCTGGAAACACCATATATTTT. This gives the protein CASRGAGNTIYF.

The CDR3 region is CASSLAGEQFF. CDR3 coding DNA: TGTGCCAGCTCACTAGCGGGAGAGCAGTTCTTC. The rearrangement joins TRBV18 to TRBJ2-1, with 8 bases lining up with TRBD2. The CDR3 length is 11 residues. After removal of 4 bases from V and 10 bases from J, the junction contained 0 bases not matched to a gene. Germline CDR1 is KGHSH and CDR2 is LQKENI.

This chain joins TRBV5-1 and TRBJ1-2; TRBD1 agrees at 8 bases. This CDR3 is 13 amino acids long. Germline lookup yields CDR1 SGHRS and CDR2 YFSETQ. J was trimmed by 6 bases and V by 5 bases; bases with no gene match: 6. The CDR3 coding sequence is TGCGCCAGCAGTACAGGGGGACCTGATGGCTACACCTTC. Translation gives CASSTGGPDGYTF.

The chain combines TRBV6-5 with TRBJ2-3; a weak D match, TRBD1 (5 bases). V was cut by 8 bases and J by 1 base, with 13 bases left in between. The length of the CDR3 is 14 residues. Germline loops: CDR1 MNHEY, CDR2 SVGAGI. Here the CDR3 DNA reads TGTGCCAGCGGGGCCCTTCGGGGCACAGATACGCAGTATTTT. Translation: CASGALRGTDTQYF.

The chain is built from TRBV6-1 and TRBJ2-1, with 7 bases matching TRBD1. Germline CDR1 MNHNS, CDR2 SASEGT. The CDR3 is 12 residues long. V was clipped by 2 bases and J by 8 bases; unmatched bases: 0. DNA for the CDR3: TGTGCCAGCAGTGAACAGGGGGATGAGCAGTTCTTC. It codes for CASSEQGDEQFF.

The gene calls are TRBV14 and TRBJ2-7; 9 bases are shared with TRBD1. Unmatched junction bases numbered 7, after V lost 1 base and J lost 3 bases. The CDR3 runs 16 residues. Germline V gives CDR1 SGHDN, CDR2 FVKESK. CDR3 nucleotides: TGTGCCAGCAGCCAAGCTACTCTGGGACAGGGCTACGAGCAGTACTTC. Its translation: CASSQATLGQGYEQYF.

The chain combines TRBV4-1 with TRBJ2-7; 7 positions agree with TRBD2. J gave up 0 bases and V 1 base, and 3 bases lay outside the gene matches. CDR1 is MGHRA and CDR2 is YSYEKL in the germline V gene. The CDR3 sequence is 15 residues long. CDR3 nucleotide sequence: TGCGCCAGCAGCCAAGGGGAGGGCAGCTCCTACGAGCAGTACTTC. It is translated as CASSQGEGSSYEQYF.

This chain joins TRBV28 and TRBJ2-7, with D possibly TRBD1 on 6 matching bases. Germline V gene data show CDR1 as MDHEN and CDR2 as SYDVKM. The germline V and J ends were trimmed by 3 bases and 6 bases, with 9 bases remaining between them. The CDR3 runs 12 residues. CDR3 DNA: TGTGCCAGCAGTTTGGTAGGGGGCGAGCAGTACTTC. Translation gives CASSLVGGEQYF.

The chain joins TRBV29-1 to TRBJ2-7, with TRBD1 matching 9 bases. With 6 bases clipped from V and 2 bases from J, the junction kept 11 bases outside the gene matches. This CDR3 has 15 residues. Germline values: CDR1 SQVTM, CDR2 ANQGSEA. As DNA, the CDR3 is TGCAGCGTACAGGGGGCGCCGGATTTTCCCTACGAGCAGTACTTC. It codes for CSVQGAPDFPYEQYF.

This chain links TRBV19 with TRBJ1-3; D ambiguous. Trimming took off 1 base at V and 0 bases at J, with 4 bases between the two ends. The CDR3 extends over 14 amino acids. The V gene's germline CDR1 is LNHDA and CDR2 SQIVND (reference sequence). The CDR3 DNA is TGTGCCAGTAGTATAGCAGGCTCTGGAAACACCATATATTTT. Translation gives CASSIAGSGNTIYF.

The chain employs TRBV7-9 and TRBJ2-3; D unresolved. V lost 5 bases and J 4 bases, leaving 7 bases between the germline ends. Germline assignment: CDR1 SEHNR and CDR2 FQNEAQ (reference sequence). CDR3 length: 12 amino acids. For the CDR3, the DNA is TGTGCCAGCAGCCCCGCGGCAGATACGCAGTATTTT. Residues: CASSPAADTQYF.

V usage is TRBV11-2 and J usage is TRBJ2-2; D is unclear. The CDR3 covers 13 residues. Between the trimmed V and J ends, which lost 2 bases and 11 bases, there was a span of 12 bases. In germline, CDR1 is SGHAT, CDR2 FQNNGV. The chain's CDR3 is CASSLRSQTELFF. In DNA, the CDR3 is TGTGCCAGCAGCTTACGTTCGCAGACTGAGCTGTTTTTT.

In this sample, this clone turned up a few times. The chain is built from TRBV10-3 and TRBJ2-3; 11 nucleotides agree with TRBD2. Trimming removed 1 base from V and 3 bases from J; junction bases left unmatched: 3. The CDR3 length is 16 residues. Per germline, CDR1 ENHRY and CDR2 SYGVKD. The CDR3 DNA follows: TGTGCCATCAGTGAGTTAGCGGGAGGGCTTACAGATACGCAGTATTTT. Its translation is CAISELAGGLTDTQYF.

This clone showed up just once. The chain combines TRBV5-1 with TRBJ2-7; the D gene is possibly TRBD2 (6 bases). This CDR3 has 17 residues. The germline gives CDR1 SGHRS, CDR2 YFSETQ. Trimming shortened V by 2 bases and J by 4 bases, and 22 bases separated the two germline ends. The CDR3 sequence: CASSFGRGATIGYEQYF. The DNA of the CDR3 is TGCGCCAGCAGCTTTGGGCGGGGCGCCACTATAGGATACGAGCAGTACTTC.

This clone is a singleton in its sample. This rearrangement joins TRBV28 to TRBJ2-7; TRBD1 matches 7 bases. Per germline, CDR1 MDHEN and CDR2 SYDVKM. The CDR3 has 11 amino acids. Germline trimming cut 5 bases from V and 5 bases from J; bases unmatched to any gene: 0. The CDR3 region has the DNA TGTGCCAGCAGTGGGACAGACGAGCAGTACTTC. This translates into CASSGTDEQYF.

The rearrangement joins TRBV19 to TRBJ2-2; D is ambiguous. Trimming left V 5 bases short and J 1 base short, with 11 bases between. The CDR3 runs to 15 residues. In germline, CDR1 is LNHDA, CDR2 SQIVND (reference sequence). The CDR3 protein is CASSPGSQNTGELFF. CDR3 DNA sequence: TGTGCCAGTAGTCCCGGGTCACAGAACACCGGGGAGCTGTTTTTT.

The chain couples TRBV6-1 to TRBJ2-3, with TRBD2 as a possible D gene (5 bases). The germline V gene encodes CDR1 MNHNS and CDR2 SASEGT. The CDR3 extends over 13 amino acids. V was cut by 2 bases and J by 4 bases, with 7 bases left in between. CDR3 nucleotide sequence: TGTGCCAGCAGTGAACTCGGGGCAGATACGCAGTATTTT. Translating it yields CASSELGADTQYF.

The rearrangement joins TRBV7-2 to TRBJ2-5, with D tentatively TRBD1 (5 bases). The V end was cut by 5 bases, the J end by 2 bases, with 12 bases between. The germline V gene encodes CDR1 SGHTA and CDR2 FQGNSA. The CDR3 spans 14 residues. The CDR3 DNA follows: TGTGCCAGCAGCACGCGACAGATTCAAGAGACCCAGTACTTC. This translates into CASSTRQIQETQYF. The whole variable domain, filled in from reference TRBV7-2 and TRBJ2-5, reads GAGVSQSPSNKVTEKGKDVELRCDPISGHTALYWYRQSLGQGLEFLIYFQGNSAPDKSGLPSDRFSAERTGGSVSTLTIQRTQQEDSAVYLCASSTRQIQETQYFGPGTRLLVL.